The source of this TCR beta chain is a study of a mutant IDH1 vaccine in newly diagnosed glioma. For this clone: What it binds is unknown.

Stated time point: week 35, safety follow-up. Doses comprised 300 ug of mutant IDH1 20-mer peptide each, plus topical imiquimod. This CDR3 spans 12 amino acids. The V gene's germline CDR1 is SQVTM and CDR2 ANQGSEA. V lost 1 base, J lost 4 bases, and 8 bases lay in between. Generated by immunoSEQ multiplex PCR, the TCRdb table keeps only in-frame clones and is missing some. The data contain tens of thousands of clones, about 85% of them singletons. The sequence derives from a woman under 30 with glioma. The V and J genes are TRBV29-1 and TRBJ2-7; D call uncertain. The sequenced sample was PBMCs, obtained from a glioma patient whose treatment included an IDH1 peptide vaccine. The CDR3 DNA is TGCAGCGTTGAAGGTCGCACGTACGAGCAGTACTTC. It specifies CSVEGRTYEQYF.